This T cell receptor beta chain derives from a study of chemoradiotherapy in HPV16-positive cancers. TCRdb's copy holds only in-frame clones and misses some; the assay was immunoSEQ multiplex PCR. The sample comprises approximately 17,000 clones, roughly 90% of which are singletons, and around 2% rests with the top ten. The J segment lost 4 bases and the V segment lost 9 bases, leaving 11 bases of the junction unmatched. CDR3 length: 14 amino acids. The V gene's germline CDR1 is MRHNA and CDR2 SNTAGT. The receptor was derived from a human donor with HPV-associated anogenital cancer. The sequenced sample was blood, obtained from a patient who underwent chemoradiotherapy. The rearrangement links TRBV6-4 to TRBJ2-5, with 7 bases fitting TRBD2. CDR3 nucleotide sequence: TGTGCCAGACCTTATAATGGGGAGGGAGAGACCCAGTACTTC. Encoded protein: CARPYNGEGETQYF.